The rows below give T cell receptor beta chains drawn from one sample of a study of CD8+CD57+ T cells in acquired aplastic anemia. One entry per CDR3 protein results from TCRdb running MiXCR on the reads. The data show tens of thousands of distinct CDR3 sequences, about 77% seen once. The sample was sorted CD4+, CD8+, or CD8+CD57+ T cells (not recorded which) from PBMCs. The receptors stem from a human donor in good health, serving as a control. Each CDR3 is given with its conserved first and last residue. D genes are given only for firm matches. Clone sizes are given selectively: once, few, many, or a class where the clone is expanded.

TRBV19,-,-,TRBJ1-5,TGTGCTTCAGGGGCTCAGCCCCAGCATTTT,CASGAQPQHF
TRBV15,-,many,TRBJ2-3,TGTGCCACCAGCAGAGATAAGCATGTCACAGATACGCAGTATTTT,CATSRDKHVTDTQYF
TRBV10-3,TRBD1,-,TRBJ2-7,TGTGCCACCATTGAGCCCCGGACAGGTGGCTACGAGCAGTACTTC,CATIEPRTGGYEQYF
TRBV19,TRBD1,-,TRBJ1-1,TGTGCCAGTAGTACGACAGGGGGCACTGAAGCTTTCTTT,CASSTTGGTEAFF
TRBV15,TRBD2,-,TRBJ2-7,TGTGCCACCAGCACGATGGCTAGCGGGGTCGCCTACGAGCAGTACTTC,CATSTMASGVAYEQYF
TRBV6-1,TRBD1,-,TRBJ2-7,TGTGCCAGCAGTCGGGGACAGTCGGCCTACGAGCAGTACTTC,CASSRGQSAYEQYF
TRBV7-2,-,-,TRBJ1-2,TGTGCCAGCACCAAACAGGATAACTATGGCTACACCTTC,CASTKQDNYGYTF
TRBV29-1,TRBD1,-,TRBJ2-2,TGCAGCGTCAAAGGCGGGACAGGGAACACCGGGGAGCTGTTTTTT,CSVKGGTGNTGELFF
TRBV15,TRBD1,-,TRBJ1-2,TGTGCCACCAGCAGAGATCAGTTGGGACAGGGGGTTGGCTACACCTTC,CATSRDQLGQGVGYTF
TRBV19,TRBD1,-,TRBJ2-7,TGTGCCAGTAGTCACCCGGACAGGTCCTACGAGCAGTACTTC,CASSHPDRSYEQYF
TRBV9,-,-,TRBJ1-2,TGTGCCAGCAGCGTAGTCTCGAACTATGGCTACACCTTC,CASSVVSNYGYTF
TRBV15,-,few,TRBJ1-5,TGTGCCACCAGCAAGCAAGGAAGCAATCAGCCCCAGCATTTT,CATSKQGSNQPQHF
TRBV7-2,-,-,TRBJ2-7,TGTGCCAGCAGCTTAGGCGCGTTAGATCCCTACGAGCAGTACTTC,CASSLGALDPYEQYF
TRBV12-3/TRBV12-4,TRBD2,-,TRBJ2-1,TGTGCCAGCAGAACTAGCGTGGTCTACAATGAGCAGTTCTTC,CASRTSVVYNEQFF
TRBV29-1,TRBD1,-,TRBJ1-1,TGCAGCGTGAACAGGGGGCCGGACACTGAAGCTTTCTTT,CSVNRGPDTEAFF
TRBV19,TRBD1,-,TRBJ1-2,TGTGCCAGTAGCCGAGGACAGGGGACGGCGATCGGCTATGGCTACACCTTC,CASSRGQGTAIGYGYTF
TRBV20-1,-,-,TRBJ2-7,TGCAGTGCTAGAGGGGAACGGGGGGCGGACGAGCAGTACTTC,CSARGERGADEQYF
TRBV7-6,-,-,TRBJ1-2,TGTGCCAGCAGTGGTGTGGGCTATGGCTACACCTTC,CASSGVGYGYTF
TRBV29-1,-,-,TRBJ2-3,TGCAGCGCCCGCCAGGCAGGGAGTACAGATACGCAGTATTTT,CSARQAGSTDTQYF
TRBV2,-,-,TRBJ1-6,TGTGCCAGCAGCCACGGATTTGGGGAGAATTCACCCCTCCACTTT,CASSHGFGENSPLHF
TRBV7-2,TRBD2,-,TRBJ2-3,TGTGCCAGCGGGGCTAGCGGGGCAGATACGCAGTATTTT,CASGASGADTQYF
TRBV5-1,TRBD1,-,TRBJ1-3,TGCGCCAGCAGCTTTCAAGGGACAGGGGCTGGGTCGGCTGCTGGAAACACCATATATTTT,CASSFQGTGAGSAAGNTIYF
TRBV10-1,-,-,TRBJ2-7,TGCGCCAGCAGCTTGACCTACGAGCAGTACTTC,CASSLTYEQYF
TRBV29-1,TRBD2,-,TRBJ2-3,TGCAGCGTTGTTTTAGCGGGAGGAACAGATACGCAGTATTTT,CSVVLAGGTDTQYF
TRBV2,TRBD1,-,TRBJ2-2,TGTGCCAGCAGTGTAGGGACAGGGGGCAACGGGGAGCTGTTTTTT,CASSVGTGGNGELFF
TRBV6-2/TRBV6-3,-,-,TRBJ1-2,TGTGCCAGCAGGCGACACCAGGGACAAGACTCCTATGGCTACACCTTC,CASRRHQGQDSYGYTF
TRBV15,TRBD1,many,TRBJ2-1,TGTGCCACCAGCAGAGATAGACAGGGGGGGAATGAGCAGTTCTTC,CATSRDRQGGNEQFF
TRBV3-1,-,-,TRBJ2-1,TGTGCCAGCAGCCAAGATAGGAGATCTCTCCTCAATGAGCAGTTCTTC,CASSQDRRSLLNEQFF
TRBV11-2,TRBD1,-,TRBJ2-3,TGTGCCAGCAGCTTAGGAGACAGGGGAGGCATCGTGGATACGCAGTATTTT,CASSLGDRGGIVDTQYF
TRBV2,TRBD2,-,TRBJ2-3,TGTGCCAGCAGCGTGAGGGGAGGGAGCGGAACAGATACGCAGTATTTT,CASSVRGGSGTDTQYF
TRBV20-1,-,few,TRBJ1-6,TGCAGTGCTAGAGGGGGCAGGGAGAATTCACCCCTCCACTTT,CSARGGRENSPLHF
TRBV9,-,-,TRBJ1-6,TGTGCCAGCAGCGTAGCTGGCTCCTATAATTCACCCCTCCACTTT,CASSVAGSYNSPLHF
TRBV11-3,TRBD1,-,TRBJ1-2,TGTGCCAGCAGCCAGATGACAGGGGATGGCTACACCTTC,CASSQMTGDGYTF
TRBV7-9,TRBD1,-,TRBJ2-7,TGTGCCAGCAGCTCGCCGGGACAGGAAGCCTACGAGCAGTACTTC,CASSSPGQEAYEQYF
TRBV29-1,-,-,TRBJ1-1,TGCAGCGTTGCAAGTTCTCGCAACACTGAAGCTTTCTTT,CSVASSRNTEAFF
TRBV19,-,-,TRBJ2-3,TGTGCCAGTAGTATAGGGGGTAGCACAGATACGCAGTATTTT,CASSIGGSTDTQYF
TRBV2,-,-,TRBJ2-7,TGTGCCAGCAGCGGCCTAGACGGGACCTACGAGCAGTACTTC,CASSGLDGTYEQYF
TRBV3-1,TRBD2,-,TRBJ2-1,TGTGCCAGCAGCCCCATGTTGACTAGCGGGGGCCCCTACAATGAGCAGTTCTTC,CASSPMLTSGGPYNEQFF
TRBV7-8,-,-,TRBJ1-1,TGTGCCAGCAGCCCGCTGGTCCAGAACACTGTAGCTTTCTTT,CASSPLVQNTVAFF
TRBV15,-,-,TRBJ1-6,TGTGCCACCAGCAGAGATGGGGTTGGGGGGGATAATTCACCCCTCCACTTT,CATSRDGVGGDNSPLHF
TRBV20-1,-,-,TRBJ1-6,TGCAGTGCTAGAGATTGGGCCCCGGGTTCACCCCTCCACTTT,CSARDWAPGSPLHF
TRBV20-1,-,-,TRBJ2-7,TGCAGTGCTAGCGGTAGGGTCTCCTACGAGCAGTACTTC,CSASGRVSYEQYF
TRBV6-5,-,many,TRBJ1-6,TGTGCCAGCAGTTCGGACGGGTATAATTCACTCCTCCACTTT,CASSSDGYNSLLHF
TRBV2,TRBD1,-,TRBJ1-6,TGTGCCAGCACTGGGAAGACAGGGCCTAATTCACCCCTCCACTTT,CASTGKTGPNSPLHF
TRBV5-5,-,-,TRBJ1-1,TGTGCCAGCAGCTTAACAGAAGCTGAAGCTTTCTTT,CASSLTEAEAFF